This T cell receptor beta chain appears in the sequencing data of a study of cytomegalovirus exposure and HLA in healthy donors. J was trimmed by 5 bases and V by 5 bases; bases with no gene match: 0. The CDR3 runs 11 residues. CDR1 and CDR2 from the germline V gene are GTSNPN and SVGIG (reference sequence). PCR was performed using 60 Vbeta and 13 Jbeta primers. Measured with immunoSEQ multiplex PCR; TCRdb has only the in-frame clones, and not every one. This sample has about 190,000 clones, with 65% to 80% found just once. Turning to this clone: Antigen unknown.

Study results and caveats: A few V segments could not be told apart, such as TRBV6-2 and TRBV6-3, and were left out.

Sequencing used PBMCs. The receptor was derived from a man aged 25-45 years in good health and CMV-seropositive. The chain has TRBV30 and TRBJ2-5; 9 bases align to TRBD1. The CDR3 coding sequence is TGTGCCTGGGACAGGGGGGAGACCCAGTACTTC. Its protein is CAWDRGETQYF.